This record concerns one T cell receptor beta chain sequence. The data originate from a study of cytomegalovirus exposure and HLA in healthy donors. Donors were drawn from the approximately 120-subject validation cohort, separate from the approximately 640-subject first cohort. The V end lost 1 base, the J end lost 2 bases, and 9 bases lay between the germline ends. The germline gives CDR1 SGHNT, CDR2 YENEEA. This CDR3 is 16 amino acids long. Sequencing used immunoSEQ multiplex PCR; TCRdb keeps in-frame clones, though not all of them. This repertoire shows about 340,000 clones, 86% found once; its top ten account for roughly 0.8%.

The sequence came from a young woman in good health and CMV-seronegative. The sample consisted of PBMCs. V usage is TRBV11-3 and J usage is TRBJ2-6; the D is unclear. CDR3 loop: CASSLGMGAGANVLTF. The CDR3 region has the DNA TGTGCCAGCAGCTTAGGCATGGGCGCTGGGGCCAACGTCCTGACTTTC.